Below are 24 T cell receptor beta chains sequenced from a single sample in a study of T cells in Graves' hyperthyroidism and ophthalmopathy. What was amplified from RNA transcripts were TCR beta CDR3 regions. The HTBI primer set was used in a first-round RT-PCR of the TCR CDR3. TCRdb processed the multiplex PCR reads anew with MiXCR; each CDR3 protein has one entry. The sample includes approximately 300,000 distinct CDR3 sequences, roughly a fifth seen only once; the top ten take under 45%. The sample was blood. These receptors were taken from a man between 50 and 59 years old with Graves' ophthalmopathy.

At least ten counts were recorded for this clonotype. The genes are TRBV6-2 or TRBV6-3 and TRBJ2-2, with unresolved D. The germline gives CDR1 MNHEY, CDR2 SVGEGT. The CDR3 consists of 15 residues. Trimming cost V 10 bases and J 4 bases, with 19 bases left between them. The CDR3 coding sequence is TGTGCCATCACCCTACACTCACTACCCACCGGGGAGCTGTTTTTT. It yields the protein CAITLHSLPTGELFF.

About this clonotype: The junction shows a germline mismatch at one end, possibly a read error. The genes are TRBV3-1 and TRBJ1-3; TRBD1 aligns across 10 bases. This CDR3 spans 15 amino acids. Per the germline V gene, CDR1 is LGHDT and CDR2 is YNNKEL (reference sequence). As DNA, the CDR3 is TGTGCCAGCAGCCGGACAGGGGGTTCTGGAAACACCATGTATTTT. Protein: CASSRTGGSGNTMYF.

The chain recombines TRBV6-1 with TRBJ2-1; D is perhaps TRBD2 (5 bases). The germline V and J ends were trimmed by 4 bases and 8 bases, with 15 bases remaining between them. The germline V gene encodes CDR1 MNHNS and CDR2 SASEGT. The CDR3 consists of 14 residues. The CDR3 bases are TGTGCCAGCAGTGGGCAGCTCGGGGTGGATGAGCAGTTCTTC. Translation: CASSGQLGVDEQFF.

This clonotype showed up just a few times. V gene TRBV2 combines with J gene TRBJ2-3, with 8 positions matching TRBD1. The junction had 8 bases not matched to a gene; V was cut back by 5 bases and J by 1 base. Germline V gene sequence: CDR1 SNHLY, CDR2 FYNNEI. This CDR3 region has 16 residues. CDR3 amino acids: CASSFLPGQGTDTQYF. In DNA, the CDR3 is TGTGCCAGCAGTTTCCTCCCGGGACAGGGCACAGATACGCAGTATTTT.

The chain carries TRBV19 and TRBJ2-1, with TRBD2 matching over 9 bases. The V and J ends lost 5 bases and 6 bases, in that order; junction bases with no gene match: 11. Germline CDR1 is LNHDA and CDR2 is SQIVND (reference sequence). The CDR3 loop spans 16 amino acids. This CDR3 reads CASSLPAAGGGNEQFF. The DNA for the CDR3 is TGTGCCAGTAGTCTTCCCGCGGCGGGAGGGGGCAATGAGCAGTTCTTC.

This clonotype was observed at least ten times. The rearrangement joins TRBV28 to TRBJ2-7; 14 bases are a match to TRBD2. The junction had 14 bases not matched to a gene; V was cut back by 7 bases and J by 0 bases. This CDR3 contains 19 residues. The germline V gene has CDR1 MDHEN and CDR2 SYDVKM. The CDR3 DNA is TGTGCCAGCACCCCTCCGGGACTAGCGGGAGCTGGGAGCTCCTACGAGCAGTACTTC. The encoded protein is CASTPPGLAGAGSSYEQYF.

The chain recombines TRBV3-1 with TRBJ1-2; possible D gene TRBD1, 5 bases. Looked up from germline, CDR1 is LGHDT and CDR2 is YNNKEL (reference sequence). CDR3 length equals 12 residues. V lost 5 bases to trimming and J lost 7 bases, with 11 bases between them. The chain's CDR3 is CASSLLRAGYTF. Here the CDR3 DNA reads TGTGCCAGCAGCTTACTCAGGGCTGGCTACACCTTC.

This clonotype occurred a few times. The chain uses TRBV20-1 and TRBJ2-1; D not resolved. This CDR3 has 13 amino acids. Germline assignment: CDR1 DFQATT and CDR2 SNEGSKA (reference sequence). The V gene lost 5 bases and the J gene lost 10 bases, with 18 bases spanning the gap. Here the CDR3 DNA reads TGCAGTGCTTCGAACCCGCCGGGTTGGGAGCAGTTCTTC. Amino acid sequence: CSASNPPGWEQFF.

The V and J genes are TRBV20-1 and TRBJ2-2; D may be TRBD2 (5 bases). Germline CDR1 reads DFQATT; CDR2 reads SNEGSKA (reference sequence). The ends were cut back, 3 bases at V and 0 bases at J, with 14 bases in the middle. The CDR3 covers 16 residues. CDR3 amino acids: CSARAAGSANTGELFF. CDR3 in DNA: TGCAGTGCTAGGGCGGCGGGCTCCGCGAACACCGGGGAGCTGTTTTTT.

This clonotype was seen ten or more times. This chain links TRBV18 with TRBJ1-4, with D uncertain. The CDR3 sequence is 14 residues long. With 5 bases removed from V and 0 bases from J, the gap between germline ends came to 7 bases. In germline, CDR1 is KGHSH, CDR2 LQKENI. CDR3 residues: CASSGRATNEKLFF. The DNA of the CDR3 is TGTGCCAGCTCAGGCAGAGCAACTAATGAAAAACTGTTTTTT.

The chain uses TRBV24-1 and TRBJ2-3; 7 bases are a match to TRBD1. The CDR3 totals 16 residues. CDR1 is KGHDR, CDR2 SFDVKD, per germline. Unmatched junction bases numbered 7, after V lost 4 bases and J lost 1 base. The CDR3 DNA sequence: TGTGCCACCAGTGACAAAAGGGGGCCACGCACAGATACGCAGTATTTT. It translates to CATSDKRGPRTDTQYF.

This clonotype was detected many times. The chain couples TRBV28 to TRBJ2-3; TRBD2 matches at 13 bases. CDR3 length: 17 residues. Trimming at V came to 5 bases and at J to 5 bases, leaving 10 bases not matched to a gene. CDR1 MDHEN and CDR2 SYDVKM come from the germline V gene. Here the CDR3 reads CASSILLAGGPLDTQYF. CDR3 DNA: TGTGCCAGCAGTATACTACTAGCGGGAGGGCCTTTAGATACGCAGTATTTT. The whole variable domain, filled in from reference TRBV28 and TRBJ2-3, reads DVKVTQSSRYLVKRTGEKVFLECVQDMDHENMFWYRQDPGLGLRLIYFSYDVKMKEKGDIPEGYSVSREKKERFSLILESASTNQTSMYLCASSILLAGGPLDTQYFGPGTRLTVL.

In this sample, this clonotype turned up a few times. This chain links TRBV5-1 with TRBJ1-4, with D possibly TRBD1 on 6 matching bases. The CDR3 is 14 residues long. Per the germline V gene, CDR1 is SGHRS and CDR2 is YFSETQ. V was clipped by 7 bases and J by 8 bases, with 18 bases between them. The CDR3 DNA reads as TGCGCCAGCTCTCCGGACAGAGGTTGGGAAAAACTGTTTTTT. Amino acids: CASSPDRGWEKLFF.

This clonotype was counted a few times. This chain uses TRBV5-1 with TRBJ2-5; 13 bases agree with TRBD2. CDR3 size: 17 residues. CDR1 and CDR2 from the germline V gene are SGHRS and YFSETQ. Trimming at V came to 4 bases and at J to 1 base, leaving 7 bases not matched to a gene. As DNA, the CDR3 is TGCGCCAGCAGCGCGGGACTAGCGGGAAGTACCCAAGAGACCCAGTACTTC. This encodes CASSAGLAGSTQETQYF.

Ten or more counts support this clonotype. V and J are TRBV10-3 and TRBJ2-3, with unresolved D. V was trimmed by 0 bases and J by 0 bases, leaving 7 bases between them. The CDR3 sequence is 15 residues long. Germline V gives CDR1 ENHRY, CDR2 SYGVKD. In nucleotides, the CDR3 is TGTGCCATCAGTGAGTCTGGGTGGAGCACAGATACGCAGTATTTT. This translates into CAISESGWSTDTQYF.

This clonotype was counted a few times. The CDR3 region is CASSPREGTGNTIYF. The CDR3 DNA follows: TGTGCCAGCAGTCCCCGGGAGGGAACAGGAAACACCATATATTTT. V and J are TRBV6-1 and TRBJ1-3; D gene ambiguous. V was clipped by 5 bases and J by 4 bases, with 15 bases between them. Germline CDR1 reads MNHNS; CDR2 reads SASEGT. The CDR3 has 15 amino acids.

The chain links TRBV4-1 to TRBJ2-3, with 7 bases aligning to TRBD2. Germline trimming cut 4 bases from V and 6 bases from J; bases unmatched to any gene: 7. The germline V gene encodes CDR1 MGHRA and CDR2 YSYEKL. The CDR3 extends over 14 amino acids. CDR3 amino acids: CASSLSTSWDTQYF. For the CDR3, the DNA is TGCGCCAGCAGCCTCTCGACTAGCTGGGATACGCAGTATTTT.

The V gene is TRBV7-8, the J gene TRBJ1-2; D not resolved. V lost 5 bases and J 2 bases, leaving 9 bases between the germline ends. Germline-derived CDR1 and CDR2 are SGHVS and FQNEAQ. The length of the CDR3 is 13 residues. CDR3 protein: CASSPDPNYGYTF. The DNA for the CDR3 is TGTGCCAGCAGCCCGGACCCGAACTATGGCTACACCTTC.

This clonotype was observed a few times. J is TRBJ2-3 and V is TRBV24-1; TRBD2 matches at 10 bases. The CDR3 is made up of 16 amino acids. V was pared by 4 bases and J by 3 bases, with 6 bases of the junction left unmatched. Germline CDR1 and CDR2: KGHDR and SFDVKD. The CDR3 DNA follows: TGTGCCACCAGTGAGTATGGTAGCGGGAGGACAGATACGCAGTATTTT. Encoded protein: CATSEYGSGRTDTQYF.

This clonotype was seen many times. The chain joins TRBV12-3 or TRBV12-4 to TRBJ1-1, with D maybe TRBD1 (5 bases). Deletions cut 2 bases from V and 1 base from J, with 8 bases between. CDR3 length: 14 amino acids. CDR3 nucleotide sequence: TGTGCCAGCAGTTTACAGGGTACGAACACTGAAGCTTTCTTT. Translated: CASSLQGTNTEAFF.

The chain couples TRBV13 to TRBJ2-3, with 13 bases matching TRBD2. CDR3 size: 15 residues. The trim removed 10 bases at V and 5 bases at J, leaving 9 bases unmatched. Looked up from germline, CDR1 is PRHDT and CDR2 is FYEKMQ (reference sequence). CDR3 in DNA: TGTGCCACCTATCGGACTAGCGGGAGTGGAGATACGCAGTATTTT. It is translated as CATYRTSGSGDTQYF.

This clonotype turned up a few times. The rearrangement joins TRBV4-1 to TRBJ2-6; D unresolved. The CDR3 length is 15 residues. CDR1 and CDR2 (germline): MGHRA, YSYEKL. V was clipped by 1 base and J by 2 bases, with 6 bases between them. CDR3 in amino acids: CASSQVPAGANVLTF. CDR3 nucleotides: TGCGCCAGCAGCCAAGTTCCCGCTGGGGCCAACGTCCTGACTTTC.

This clonotype was seen more than once but under ten times. The chain combines TRBV28 with TRBJ2-1; D is ambiguous. The CDR3 extends over 12 amino acids. The V end was cut by 7 bases, the J end by 9 bases, with 13 bases between. From germline, CDR1 is MDHEN and CDR2 SYDVKM. In nucleotides, the CDR3 is TGTGCCAGCATAGAGAGTAGAGGTGAGCAGTTCTTC. Amino acid sequence: CASIESRGEQFF.

This clonotype was counted many times. The rearrangement links TRBV30 to TRBJ2-3, with D unclear. This CDR3 is built from 15 residues. The V end lost 2 bases, the J end lost 4 bases, and 16 bases lay between the germline ends. Germline CDR1 GTSNPN, CDR2 SVGIG (reference sequence). Here the CDR3 DNA reads TGTGCCTGGAGTTTGGCACGAGGCGTGGCAGATACGCAGTATTTT. Translated, it gives CAWSLARGVADTQYF.